Each of the 27 T cell receptor beta chains below was sequenced from the same sample in a study of graft-versus-host responses after intestinal transplantation. TCRdb's table, derived via immunoSEQ multiplex PCR, lists solely in-frame clones and lacks some. The sample lists 110,000 to 150,000 clones, 80% to 95% occurring once. No antigens are known for them. The starting material was unstimulated CD4+ T cells sorted from spleen or lymph node cells, obtained before intestinal transplant. These receptors were obtained from a human donor who received an intestinal transplant.

This rearrangement joins TRBV2 to TRBJ2-7; maybe TRBD2 (5 bases). This CDR3 region has 15 residues. Germline-derived CDR1 and CDR2 are SNHLY and FYNNEI. Between the trimmed V and J ends, which lost 8 bases and 5 bases, there was a span of 22 bases. CDR3 in amino acids: CASHSRASTGNEQYF. In DNA, the CDR3 is TGTGCCAGCCACTCCCGGGCCTCCACCGGGAACGAGCAGTACTTC.

The genes are TRBV19 and TRBJ2-3, with 8 bases fitting TRBD2. This CDR3 has 15 amino acids. The V and J ends lost 5 bases and 6 bases, in that order; junction bases with no gene match: 10. Germline CDR1 reads LNHDA; CDR2 reads SQIVND (reference sequence). The CDR3, as DNA: TGTGCCAGTAGTCAAACTAGCGGACACACGGATACGCAGTATTTT. It encodes CASSQTSGHTDTQYF.

The V and J genes are TRBV19 and TRBJ2-1; 16 nucleotides agree with TRBD2. The trim removed 7 bases at V and 9 bases at J, leaving 6 bases unmatched. This CDR3 contains 15 residues. The germline V gene has CDR1 LNHDA and CDR2 SQIVND (reference sequence). The CDR3 reads CASTGGTSGRGEQFF. CDR3 nucleotides: TGTGCCAGTACAGGTGGGACTAGCGGGAGGGGTGAGCAGTTCTTC.

The rearrangement uses TRBV10-3 and TRBJ2-3; D assignment may be TRBD1 or TRBD2 (6 bases each). V gave up 11 bases and J gave up 3 bases, with 18 bases separating them. This CDR3 is built from 14 residues. Looked up from germline, CDR1 is ENHRY and CDR2 is SYGVKD. Written as DNA, the CDR3 is TGTGCCTCGAGGGGGGACCGAGGTACAGATACGCAGTATTTT. Encoded protein: CASRGDRGTDTQYF.

This chain links TRBV4-1 with TRBJ2-5; the D is unclear. This CDR3 is 14 amino acids long. Deletions cut 5 bases from V and 7 bases from J, with 17 bases between. Germline lookup yields CDR1 MGHRA and CDR2 YSYEKL. CDR3 residues: CASSSSPGDWTQYF. As DNA, the CDR3 is TGCGCCAGCAGCTCAAGTCCGGGTGATTGGACCCAGTACTTC.

The table lists this clone with a count of one. The chain couples TRBV4-1 to TRBJ2-7; D is possibly TRBD2 (5 bases). The CDR3 length is 15 residues. Germline CDR1 is MGHRA and CDR2 is YSYEKL. V was cut by 5 bases and J by 3 bases, with 17 bases left in between. In DNA, the CDR3 is TGCGCCAGCAGCTATAGCGAAGGGCGTGGCTACGAGCAGTACTTC. Protein product: CASSYSEGRGYEQYF.

The rearrangement joins TRBV5-1 to TRBJ2-1; 8 bases line up with TRBD2. After removal of 3 bases from V and 2 bases from J, the junction contained 4 bases not matched to a gene. The CDR3 sequence is 15 residues long. Germline CDR1 reads SGHRS; CDR2 reads YFSETQ. DNA for the CDR3: TGCGCCAGCAGCTCCCGGGAGGGGACCTACAATGAGCAGTTCTTC. Translating it yields CASSSREGTYNEQFF.

The V gene is TRBV11-2, the J gene TRBJ1-1; weak D call: TRBD1 (5 bases). V was pared by 0 bases and J by 4 bases, with 6 bases between. The CDR3 has 13 amino acids. Germline loops: CDR1 SGHAT, CDR2 FQNNGV. CDR3: CASSLDRATEAFF. DNA for the CDR3: TGTGCCAGCAGCTTAGACAGGGCCACTGAAGCTTTCTTT.

This chain uses TRBV18 with TRBJ2-1; D possibly corresponds to TRBD1 (5 bases). Germline V gives CDR1 KGHSH, CDR2 LQKENI. The CDR3 is made up of 13 amino acids. Trimming removed 9 bases at V and 6 bases at J, with 15 bases between. In DNA, the CDR3 is TGTGCCAGTCTTATGGGGCTGGGCAATGAGCAGTTCTTC. The encoded protein is CASLMGLGNEQFF.

The chain joins TRBV9 to TRBJ2-2, with D hard to call. This CDR3 region has 13 residues. From germline, CDR1 is SGDLS and CDR2 YYNGEE. V dropped 4 bases and J dropped 4 bases, with 8 bases sitting between them. The CDR3 coding sequence is TGTGCCAGCAGCCTCCGGCGCACCGGGGAGCTGTTTTTT. Protein: CASSLRRTGELFF.

The V gene is TRBV9, the J gene TRBJ2-7; D perhaps matches TRBD1 (6 bases). V was trimmed by 4 bases and J by 7 bases, leaving 15 bases between them. The CDR3 covers 13 residues. In germline, CDR1 is SGDLS, CDR2 YYNGEE. The CDR3 region is CASSPSQGWEQYF. The DNA for the CDR3 is TGTGCCAGCAGCCCCAGTCAGGGGTGGGAGCAGTACTTC.

The rearrangement joins TRBV27 to TRBJ2-1, with TRBD2 matching over 12 bases. The CDR3 length is 18 residues. From germline, CDR1 is MNHEY and CDR2 SMNVEV (reference sequence). V lost 1 base and J lost 9; bases outside the gene matches: 13. Here the CDR3 DNA reads TGTGCCAGCAGTTTATTACCCTTGACTAGCGGGAGTTCCGTTGAGCAGTTCTTC. Amino acids: CASSLLPLTSGSSVEQFF.

The V call is TRBV7-3, the J call TRBJ2-1; D not resolved. Trimming took off 5 bases at V and 7 bases at J, with 9 bases between the two ends. This CDR3 comprises 12 residues. The germline gives CDR1 SGHTA, CDR2 FQGTGA. The CDR3 protein is CASSPDLNEQFF. DNA of the CDR3: TGTGCCAGCAGCCCCGATTTGAATGAGCAGTTCTTC.

Regarding this clone: Sequence at one end of the junction differs from germline and may be a read error. The chain carries TRBV5-6 and TRBJ2-7; D call uncertain. Germline CDR1 SGHDT, CDR2 YYEEEE. This CDR3 is built from 14 residues. CDR3 protein: CASSQMAGPYEQYF. The DNA of the CDR3 is TGTGCCAGCAGCCAAATGGCAGGCCCCTATGAGCAGTACTTC.

This clone was observed a handful of times. The rearrangement uses TRBV4-1 and TRBJ2-1, with 8 bases fitting TRBD2. Germline trimming cut 3 bases from V and 9 bases from J; bases unmatched to any gene: 7. The CDR3 totals 14 residues. From germline, CDR1 is MGHRA and CDR2 YSYEKL. CDR3 sequence (DNA): TGCGCCAGCAGCCAGGCAACTAGCGGAGGTGAGCAGTTCTTC. This codes for CASSQATSGGEQFF.

The chain combines TRBV20-1 with TRBJ2-1; D unclear. Trimming stripped 5 bases from V and 12 bases from J, with 5 bases between. Per the germline V gene, CDR1 is DFQATT and CDR2 is SNEGSKA (reference sequence). The CDR3 runs to 8 residues. For the CDR3, the DNA is TGCAGTGCTGGCAGGCAGTTCTTC. Translating it yields CSAGRQFF.

This chain's CDR3 is CASRPWQGGTEAFF. The CDR3 DNA sequence: TGTGCCAGCAGACCCTGGCAGGGTGGGACTGAAGCTTTCTTT. The chain uses TRBV7-2 and TRBJ1-1; perhaps TRBD1 as D (5 bases). The germline gives CDR1 SGHTA, CDR2 FQGNSA. This CDR3 has 14 amino acids. With 6 bases removed from V and 5 bases from J, the gap between germline ends came to 16 bases.

Turning to this clone: A junction boundary mismatches the germline segment, possibly from a read error. The chain carries TRBV6-4 and TRBJ2-3; 9 nucleotides match TRBD2. The CDR3 spans 15 residues. Germline V gene sequence: CDR1 MRHNA, CDR2 SNTAGT. CDR3: CAGSQAGGSTDTQYF. CDR3 DNA: TGTGCCGGCAGTCAAGCGGGAGGTAGCACAGATACGCAGTATTTT.

The chain carries TRBV10-3 and TRBJ2-3; 7 positions agree with TRBD1. Germline CDR1 is ENHRY and CDR2 is SYGVKD. This CDR3 spans 14 amino acids. The ends lost 3 bases at V and 4 bases at J; junction bases unmatched: 4. CDR3 in amino acids: CAISESTGSDTQYF. DNA for the CDR3: TGTGCCATCAGTGAATCGACAGGGTCAGATACGCAGTATTTT.

The CDR3, as DNA: TGTGCCAGCAGTGCTCTACAGGGCTCTGGAAACACCATATATTTT. This translates into CASSALQGSGNTIYF. This chain links TRBV28 with TRBJ1-3, with D possibly TRBD1 on 6 matching bases. The germline gives CDR1 MDHEN, CDR2 SYDVKM. The CDR3 covers 15 residues. Trimming left V 5 bases short and J 0 bases short, with 11 bases between.

The rearrangement uses TRBV4-1 and TRBJ2-7; 8 bases match TRBD2. Germline lookup yields CDR1 MGHRA and CDR2 YSYEKL. There are 16 residues in the CDR3. The V segment lost 0 bases and the J segment 0 bases; nucleotides outside the gene matches: 4. This chain's CDR3 is CASSQDTSGSSYEQYF. CDR3 DNA sequence: TGCGCCAGCAGCCAAGATACTAGCGGAAGCTCCTACGAGCAGTACTTC.

The chain combines TRBV19 with TRBJ2-5; 7 bases align to TRBD1. Germline CDR1 and CDR2: LNHDA and SQIVND (reference sequence). This CDR3 has 13 amino acids. J gave up 5 bases and V 9 bases, and 9 bases lay outside the gene matches. The CDR3 loop is CASKRGPGETQYF. The CDR3 bases are TGTGCCAGCAAAAGGGGGCCGGGGGAGACCCAGTACTTC.

The J gene is TRBJ2-7, the V gene TRBV6-1; 9 bases fit TRBD2. The CDR3 contains 14 residues. CDR1 and CDR2 from the germline V gene are MNHNS and SASEGT. Unmatched junction bases numbered 7, after V lost 7 bases and J lost 3 bases. The CDR3 protein is CASKLAGENYEQYF. Here the CDR3 DNA reads TGTGCCAGCAAACTAGCGGGCGAAAACTACGAGCAGTACTTC.

This clone was recorded once. The V call is TRBV6-5, the J call TRBJ2-3; D remains ambiguous. V lost 5 bases and J lost 0, with 12 bases in between. The CDR3 sequence is 15 residues long. In germline, CDR1 is MNHEY, CDR2 SVGAGI. This CDR3 reads CASSRRNPSTDTQYF. CDR3 DNA sequence: TGTGCCAGCAGTCGACGGAATCCTAGCACAGATACGCAGTATTTT.

The V gene is TRBV5-1, the J gene TRBJ2-5, with TRBD2 matching over 11 bases. In germline, CDR1 is SGHRS, CDR2 YFSETQ. The CDR3 spans 14 residues. Germline trimming cut 7 bases from V and 3 bases from J; bases unmatched to any gene: 5. CDR3 in amino acids: CASGTLAGEETQYF. Here the CDR3 DNA reads TGCGCCAGCGGTACACTAGCGGGAGAAGAGACCCAGTACTTC. Drawing the rest from reference TRBV5-1 and TRBJ2-5, the complete variable domain is KAGVTQTPRYLIKTRGQQVTLSCSPISGHRSVSWYQQTPGQGLQFLFEYFSETQRNKGNFPGRFSGRQFSNSRSEMNVSTLELGDSALYLCASGTLAGEETQYFGPGTRLLVL.

The V and J genes are TRBV6-1 and TRBJ2-7; TRBD2 matches 13 bases. CDR3 size: 14 residues. CDR1 MNHNS and CDR2 SASEGT come from the germline V gene. Unmatched junction bases numbered 5, after V lost 8 bases and J lost 4 bases. CDR3 in DNA: TGTGCCAGCTGGACTAGCGGGAGACTTTACGAGCAGTACTTC. Translating gives CASWTSGRLYEQYF.

Of note for this clone: At one of its ends the junction is not consistent with the germline gene, which may arise from a read error. The chain is built from TRBV7-9 and TRBJ2-7; 12 bases agree with TRBD2. This CDR3 has 17 residues. CDR1 and CDR2 from the germline V gene are SEHNR and FQNEAQ (reference sequence). The CDR3 reads CASSSPGLAGLLTELNF. CDR3 in DNA: TGTGCCAGCAGCTCTCCGGGACTAGCGGGCCTTCTAACCGAGCTGAACTTC.